The present T cell receptor beta chain was sequenced within a study of cytomegalovirus exposure and HLA in healthy donors. Findings and limits, study-wide: Listed as cytomegalovirus-associated were 150 or so TCR beta chains. Relative to the roughly 690-donor mean, N-insertions were reportedly fewer in an Asian-associated ancestry cluster in a later analysis.

Of note for this clone: Its matching antigen is unknown.

Germline trimming cut 6 bases from V and 8 bases from J; bases unmatched to any gene: 5. Per the germline V gene, CDR1 is ENHRY and CDR2 is SYGVKD. The CDR3 has 13 residues. PCR used 60 Vbeta primers and 13 Jbeta primers. The table came from immunoSEQ multiplex PCR; TCRdb's copy has only in-frame clones and leaves some out. The sample includes 180,000 or so clones, over 60% of them seen just once. The TCR comes from a man aged 50 or older in good health and CMV-seropositive. The chain combines TRBV10-3 with TRBJ1-2, with 11 bases that match TRBD1. Sequencing was performed on PBMCs. The CDR3 region is CAIRRTGGEGYTF. Written as DNA, the CDR3 is TGTGCCATCAGGAGGACAGGGGGCGAGGGCTACACCTTC.